This paragraph covers one T cell receptor (beta chain) sequence. The PCR had 60 Vbeta and 13 Jbeta primers. TCRdb's copy holds only in-frame clones and misses some; the assay was immunoSEQ multiplex PCR. Of some 190,000 clones listed, under 80% are singletons. This sample stems from a study of cytomegalovirus exposure and HLA in healthy donors. Specimen: PBMCs. The source is a woman in her thirties in good health and CMV-seropositive.

CDR3 coding DNA: TGTGCCAGCAGCCAATCCCAGGCAAGTACTGAAGCTTTCTTT. This gives the protein CASSQSQASTEAFF. This chain joins TRBV4-2 and TRBJ1-1, with D hard to call. Germline loops: CDR1 LGHNA, CDR2 YNFKEQ. V lost 2 bases and J lost 5, with 12 bases in between. This CDR3 contains 14 residues.